Below, 20 T cell receptor beta chains from the same sample are listed, as sequenced in a study of CD8 T cells in Susac syndrome. Reverse transcription of about 0.45 to 1 ug RNA was carried out with random hexamers. A single record per CDR3 protein comes from TCRdb applying MiXCR to the immunoSEQ multiplex PCR reads. The sample records 100,000 to 150,000 distinct CDR3 sequences, around 85% being singletons. Source material: CD8+ T cells from PBMCs. All receptors come from a human donor with multiple sclerosis.

The chain employs TRBV24-1 and TRBJ2-3, with TRBD2 matching over 12 bases. V trimming: 2 bases; J trimming: 5 bases; junction bases outside the gene matches: 16. Germline CDR1 KGHDR, CDR2 SFDVKD. CDR3 length equals 20 residues. The CDR3, as DNA: TGTGCCACCAGTGATTCCCGACTAGCGGGAGTGCGTTTTGGAGGAGATACGCAGTATTTT. Protein: CATSDSRLAGVRFGGDTQYF.

This clonotype was recorded a few times. The rearrangement links TRBV6-5 to TRBJ2-1; D is unclear. V gave up 4 bases and J gave up 0 bases, with 4 bases separating them. Looked up from germline, CDR1 is MNHEY and CDR2 is SVGAGI. This CDR3 contains 13 residues. The CDR3 loop reads CASSSASYNEQFF. The DNA for the CDR3 is TGTGCCAGCAGTTCGGCCTCCTACAATGAGCAGTTCTTC.

This chain joins TRBV29-1 and TRBJ1-1; D remains ambiguous. Germline lookup yields CDR1 SQVTM and CDR2 ANQGSEA. The length of the CDR3 is 10 residues. V lost 4 bases, J lost 3 bases, and 3 bases lay in between. The CDR3 region is CSVVDTEAFF. In DNA, the CDR3 is TGCAGCGTTGTGGACACTGAAGCTTTCTTT.

J is TRBJ1-1 and V is TRBV20-1; the D is unclear. Germline V lookup: CDR1 DFQATT, CDR2 SNEGSKA (reference sequence). The V end was cut by 2 bases, the J end by 4 bases, with 11 bases between. This CDR3 is built from 13 residues. The chain's CDR3 is CSARPPGGTEAFF. The CDR3 DNA follows: TGCAGTGCTAGACCCCCGGGTGGCACTGAAGCTTTCTTT.

V is TRBV28 and J is TRBJ2-5, with 10 bases aligning to TRBD2. J was trimmed by 4 bases and V by 4 bases; bases with no gene match: 3. This CDR3 comprises 14 residues. Per the germline V gene, CDR1 is MDHEN and CDR2 is SYDVKM. This CDR3 is CASSSRTSGETQYF. The DNA for the CDR3 is TGTGCCAGCAGTTCCCGGACTAGCGGAGAGACCCAGTACTTC.

This clonotype has a handful of counts. This chain connects TRBV28 to TRBJ2-7; D is unclear. Deletions cut 5 bases from V and 3 bases from J, with 5 bases between. This CDR3 spans 11 amino acids. CDR1 and CDR2 (germline): MDHEN, SYDVKM. As DNA, the CDR3 is TGTGCCAGCAGTCCCGGCTACGAGCAGTACTTC. It translates to CASSPGYEQYF.

This chain joins TRBV29-1 and TRBJ2-7; D is ambiguous. Germline V lookup: CDR1 SQVTM, CDR2 ANQGSEA. Trimming stripped 4 bases from V and 3 bases from J, with 13 bases between. The CDR3 totals 13 residues. For the CDR3, the DNA is TGCAGCGTTGCTGGTTCTGAAGTCTACGAGCAGTACTTC. Encoded protein: CSVAGSEVYEQYF.

V usage is TRBV6-5 and J usage is TRBJ2-3, with 9 positions matching TRBD2. Germline lookup yields CDR1 MNHEY and CDR2 SVGAGI. V dropped 1 base and J dropped 1; count of bases not matched to a gene: 3. The CDR3 totals 16 residues. The CDR3 sequence: CASSYYSGGRTDTQYF. In DNA, the CDR3 is TGTGCCAGCAGTTACTATAGCGGGGGCCGCACAGATACGCAGTATTTT.

The chain carries TRBV12-3 or TRBV12-4 and TRBJ2-2; perhaps TRBD1 as D (6 bases). The CDR3 consists of 19 residues. V lost 3 bases to trimming and J lost 4 bases, with 24 bases between them. The CDR3 DNA follows: TGTGCCAGCAGTTTTTTAGGGACAAGATTGTACCCGGGCACCGGGGAGCTGTTTTTT. Its translation is CASSFLGTRLYPGTGELFF.

The chain is built from TRBV6-5 and TRBJ2-5; 8 bases fit TRBD2. CDR3 length: 17 amino acids. Per the germline V gene, CDR1 is MNHEY and CDR2 is SVGAGI. The junction had 9 bases not matched to a gene; V was cut back by 2 bases and J by 1 base. The CDR3 protein is CASSYREGQRIQETQYF. As DNA, the CDR3 is TGTGCCAGCAGTTACCGGGAGGGTCAGCGGATCCAAGAGACCCAGTACTTC.

The chain employs TRBV27 and TRBJ2-7, with D perhaps assigned TRBD1 or TRBD2 (5 bases each). Germline values: CDR1 MNHEY, CDR2 SMNVEV (reference sequence). CDR3 length: 17 residues. Trimming pared 5 bases from V and 3 bases from J, leaving 23 bases between. The chain's CDR3 is CASSPNSQTGTVYEQYF. CDR3 nucleotide sequence: TGTGCCAGCAGTCCCAATTCCCAAACCGGGACGGTCTACGAGCAGTACTTC.

The rearrangement uses TRBV12-3 or TRBV12-4 and TRBJ2-1; 9 bases are a match to TRBD2. With V trimmed by 8 bases and J by 6 bases, 11 bases remained unmatched. CDR3 length equals 15 residues. The CDR3, as DNA: TGTGCCAGCGGCCCTGCCGGGACTAGCTTCAATGAGCAGTTCTTC. Translating it yields CASGPAGTSFNEQFF.

The J gene is TRBJ1-2, the V gene TRBV7-8; D might be TRBD1 (6 bases). The germline V gene encodes CDR1 SGHVS and CDR2 FQNEAQ. CDR3 length equals 17 residues. V was trimmed by 5 bases and J by 5 bases, leaving 24 bases between them. CDR3 protein: CASSPDPLPGQLYGYTF. In DNA, the CDR3 is TGTGCCAGCAGCCCCGACCCTCTTCCGGGACAATTGTATGGCTACACCTTC.

This chain links TRBV4-1 with TRBJ2-3; D gene ambiguous. This CDR3 contains 14 residues. The germline gives CDR1 MGHRA, CDR2 YSYEKL. V was pared by 0 bases and J by 5 bases, with 9 bases between. Written as DNA, the CDR3 is TGCGCCAGCAGCCAAGAAGGTCTTAGAGATACGCAGTATTTT. This encodes CASSQEGLRDTQYF.

The J gene is TRBJ2-7, the V gene TRBV29-1; 14 positions agree with TRBD2. Germline assignment: CDR1 SQVTM and CDR2 ANQGSEA. V shed 7 bases and J 3 bases; nucleotides not matched to a gene: 11. This CDR3 has 16 amino acids. The CDR3 spells CSALDTGLAGGYEQYF. In DNA, the CDR3 is TGCAGCGCTCTTGACACTGGACTAGCGGGGGGCTACGAGCAGTACTTC.

The chain couples TRBV27 to TRBJ2-2; D tentatively reads TRBD1 or TRBD2 (6 bases each). CDR1 and CDR2 (germline): MNHEY, SMNVEV (reference sequence). V was cut by 5 bases and J by 6 bases, with 19 bases left in between. The CDR3 totals 16 residues. CDR3 amino acids: CASSPFGGRGPGELFF. The CDR3 DNA reads as TGTGCCAGCAGTCCGTTCGGGGGCCGGGGCCCCGGGGAGCTGTTTTTT.

The chain carries TRBV5-5 and TRBJ2-5; D is possibly TRBD1 (6 bases). There are 14 residues in the CDR3. V was trimmed by 0 bases and J by 6 bases, leaving 12 bases between them. Germline CDR1 and CDR2: SGHKS and YYEKEE (reference sequence). The CDR3 DNA follows: TGTGCCAGCAGCTTGGTGGGGGCAAGGCAGACCCAGTACTTC. Residues: CASSLVGARQTQYF.

The chain carries TRBV19 and TRBJ1-5; TRBD1 matches at 10 bases. Per the germline V gene, CDR1 is LNHDA and CDR2 is SQIVND (reference sequence). The length of the CDR3 is 12 residues. Trimming cost V 8 bases and J 6 bases; bases outside gene matches: 1. CDR3 DNA: TGTGCCAGTGGACAGGGGGGTCAGCCCCAGCATTTT. Its protein product is CASGQGGQPQHF.

The chain carries TRBV5-5 and TRBJ1-5; D might be TRBD1 (5 bases). CDR1 is SGHKS, CDR2 YYEKEE, per germline (reference sequence). V lost 4 bases, J lost 4 bases, and 9 bases lay in between. The CDR3 extends over 13 amino acids. The chain's CDR3 is CASSRQRNQPQHF. The CDR3, as DNA: TGTGCCAGCAGCCGACAGAGGAATCAGCCCCAGCATTTT. Using reference TRBV5-5 and TRBJ1-5 for the parts outside the CDR3, the full variable domain is DAGVTQSPTHLIKTRGQQVTLRCSPISGHKSVSWYQQVLGQGPQFIFQYYEKEERGRGNFPDRFSARQFPNYSSELNVNALLLGDSALYLCASSRQRNQPQHFGDGTRLSIL.

This chain links TRBV15 with TRBJ2-6; D tentatively reads TRBD1 or TRBD2 (5 bases each). The germline CDR1 and CDR2 sequences are LNHNV and YYDKDF (reference sequence). The CDR3 has 15 residues. Deletions cut 8 bases from V and 0 bases from J, with 11 bases between. The CDR3 coding sequence is TGTGCCACCCTAGGGACGGACTCTGGGGCCAACGTCCTGACTTTC. It specifies CATLGTDSGANVLTF.